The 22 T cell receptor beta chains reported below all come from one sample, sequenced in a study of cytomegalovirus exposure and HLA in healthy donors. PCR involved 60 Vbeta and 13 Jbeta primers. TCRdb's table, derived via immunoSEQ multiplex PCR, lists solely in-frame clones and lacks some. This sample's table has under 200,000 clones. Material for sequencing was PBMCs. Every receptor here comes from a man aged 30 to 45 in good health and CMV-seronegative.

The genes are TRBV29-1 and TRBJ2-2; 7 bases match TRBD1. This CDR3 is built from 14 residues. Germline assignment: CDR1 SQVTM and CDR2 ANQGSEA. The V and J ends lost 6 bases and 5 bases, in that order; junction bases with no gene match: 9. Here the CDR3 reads CSVTGQRSTGELFF. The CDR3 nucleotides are TGCAGCGTCACGGGACAGCGATCTACCGGGGAGCTGTTTTTT.

CDR3 bases: TGTGCCAGCAGTCCGCGACAGACCCAAGAGACCCAGTACTTC. Protein product: CASSPRQTQETQYF. The genes are TRBV28 and TRBJ2-5; the D gene is possibly TRBD1 (5 bases). Trimming took off 5 bases at V and 1 base at J, with 11 bases between the two ends. Germline V lookup: CDR1 MDHEN, CDR2 SYDVKM. The CDR3 contains 14 residues.

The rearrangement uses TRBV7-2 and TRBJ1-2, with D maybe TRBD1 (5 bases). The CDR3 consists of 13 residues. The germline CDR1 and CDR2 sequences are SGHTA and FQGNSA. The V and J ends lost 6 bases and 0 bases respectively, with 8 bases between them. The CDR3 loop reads CASRLTANYGYTF. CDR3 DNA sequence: TGTGCCAGCAGGTTGACAGCTAACTATGGCTACACCTTC.

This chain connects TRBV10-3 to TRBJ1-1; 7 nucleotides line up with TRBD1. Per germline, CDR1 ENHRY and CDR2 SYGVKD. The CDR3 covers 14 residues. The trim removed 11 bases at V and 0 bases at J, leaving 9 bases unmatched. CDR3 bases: TGTGCCGTCGTTGAGGGACAGATGAACACTGAAGCTTTCTTT. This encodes CAVVEGQMNTEAFF.

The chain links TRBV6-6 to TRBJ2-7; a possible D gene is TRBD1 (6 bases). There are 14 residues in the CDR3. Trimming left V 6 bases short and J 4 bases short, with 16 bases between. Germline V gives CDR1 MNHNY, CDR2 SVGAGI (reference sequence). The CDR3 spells CASRPTGLKYEQYF. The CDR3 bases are TGTGCCAGCAGACCAACAGGGTTGAAGTACGAGCAGTACTTC.

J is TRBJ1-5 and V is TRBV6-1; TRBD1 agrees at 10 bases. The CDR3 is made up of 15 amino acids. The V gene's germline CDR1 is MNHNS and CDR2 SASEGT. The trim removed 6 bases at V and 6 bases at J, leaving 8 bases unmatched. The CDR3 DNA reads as TGTGCCAGCAGCACGACAGGGGGCGGAGGTCAGCCCCAGCATTTT. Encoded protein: CASSTTGGGGQPQHF.

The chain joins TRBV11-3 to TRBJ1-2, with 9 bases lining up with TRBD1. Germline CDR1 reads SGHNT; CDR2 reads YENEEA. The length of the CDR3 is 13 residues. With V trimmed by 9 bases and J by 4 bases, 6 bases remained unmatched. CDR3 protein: CASKDRGSYGYTF. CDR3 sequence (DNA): TGTGCCAGTAAGGACAGGGGAAGCTATGGCTACACCTTC.

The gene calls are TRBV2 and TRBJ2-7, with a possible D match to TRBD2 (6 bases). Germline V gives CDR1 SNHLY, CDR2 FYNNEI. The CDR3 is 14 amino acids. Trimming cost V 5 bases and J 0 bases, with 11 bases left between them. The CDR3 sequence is CASSWDSSSYEQYF. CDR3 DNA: TGTGCCAGCAGTTGGGACTCCAGCTCCTACGAGCAGTACTTC.

The CDR3 reads CASSLPGTGPFLDTGELFF. CDR3 sequence (DNA): TGTGCCAGCAGCTTGCCGGGGACAGGGCCCTTCTTAGACACCGGGGAGCTGTTTTTT. The rearrangement links TRBV5-4 to TRBJ2-2; 9 bases line up with TRBD1. The CDR3 totals 19 residues. Germline assignment: CDR1 SGHNT and CDR2 YYREEE (reference sequence). V trimming: 1 base; J trimming: 3 bases; junction bases outside the gene matches: 13.

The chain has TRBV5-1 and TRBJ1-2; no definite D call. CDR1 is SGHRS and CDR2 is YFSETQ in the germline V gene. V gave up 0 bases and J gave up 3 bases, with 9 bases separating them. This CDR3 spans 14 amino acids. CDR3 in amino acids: CASSLDGGDYGYTF. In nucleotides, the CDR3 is TGCGCCAGCAGCTTGGACGGCGGCGACTATGGCTACACCTTC.

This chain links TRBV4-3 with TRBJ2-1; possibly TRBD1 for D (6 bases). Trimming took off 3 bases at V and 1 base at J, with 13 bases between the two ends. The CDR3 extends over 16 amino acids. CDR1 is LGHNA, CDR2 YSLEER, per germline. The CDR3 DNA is TGCGCCAGCAGCCAGGACAGATTACAGTCCTACAATGAGCAGTTCTTC. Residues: CASSQDRLQSYNEQFF.

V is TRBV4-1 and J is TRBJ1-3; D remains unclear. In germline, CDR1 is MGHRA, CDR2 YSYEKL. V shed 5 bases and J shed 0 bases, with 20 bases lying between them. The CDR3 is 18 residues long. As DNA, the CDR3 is TGCGCCAGCAGCGTAACAGTTCCTCAGGTTCCCTCTGGAAACACCATATATTTT. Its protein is CASSVTVPQVPSGNTIYF.

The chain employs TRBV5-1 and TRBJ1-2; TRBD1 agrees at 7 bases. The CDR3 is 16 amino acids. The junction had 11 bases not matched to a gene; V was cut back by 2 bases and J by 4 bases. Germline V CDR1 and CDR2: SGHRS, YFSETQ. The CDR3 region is CASSLGGTDQSYGYTF. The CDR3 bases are TGCGCCAGCAGCTTAGGCGGGACAGACCAATCCTATGGCTACACCTTC.

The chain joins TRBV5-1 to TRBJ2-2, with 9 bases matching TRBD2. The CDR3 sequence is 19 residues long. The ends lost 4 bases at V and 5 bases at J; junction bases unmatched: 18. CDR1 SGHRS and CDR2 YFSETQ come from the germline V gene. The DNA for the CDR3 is TGCGCCAGCAGCCCAAGGAGTAGCGGGGGCCCCCCGTGGACCGGGGAGCTGTTTTTT. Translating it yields CASSPRSSGGPPWTGELFF.

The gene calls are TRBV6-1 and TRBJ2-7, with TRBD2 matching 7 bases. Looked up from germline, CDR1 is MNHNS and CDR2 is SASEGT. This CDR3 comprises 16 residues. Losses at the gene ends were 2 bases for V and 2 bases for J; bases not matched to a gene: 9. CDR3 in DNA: TGTGCCAGCAGTGAAAGGTGGGGGGGAGGGGCCTACGAGCAGTACTTC. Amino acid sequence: CASSERWGGGAYEQYF.

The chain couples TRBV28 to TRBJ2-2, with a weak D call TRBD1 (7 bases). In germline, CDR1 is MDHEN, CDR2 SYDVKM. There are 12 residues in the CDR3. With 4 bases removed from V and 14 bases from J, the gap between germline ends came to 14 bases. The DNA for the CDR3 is TGTGCCAGCAGTTCCGGACAGGAGGGCCTGTTTTTT. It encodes CASSSGQEGLFF. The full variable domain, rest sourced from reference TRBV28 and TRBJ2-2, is DVKVTQSSRYLVKRTGEKVFLECVQDMDHENMFWYRQDPGLGLRLIYFSYDVKMKEKGDIPEGYSVSREKKERFSLILESASTNQTSMYLCASSSGQEGLFFGEGSRLTVL.

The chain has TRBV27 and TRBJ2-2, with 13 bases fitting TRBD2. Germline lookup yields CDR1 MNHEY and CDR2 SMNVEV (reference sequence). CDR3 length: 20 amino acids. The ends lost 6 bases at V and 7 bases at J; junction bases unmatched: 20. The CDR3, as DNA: TGTGCCAGCAGACAAAGGACCCCACTAGCGGGAGGGCCAGGGGTCGGGGAGCTGTTTTTT. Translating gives CASRQRTPLAGGPGVGELFF.

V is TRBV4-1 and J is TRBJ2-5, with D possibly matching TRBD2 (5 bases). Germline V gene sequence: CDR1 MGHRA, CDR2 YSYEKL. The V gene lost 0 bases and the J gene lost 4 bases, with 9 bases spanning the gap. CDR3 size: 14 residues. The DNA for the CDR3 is TGCGCCAGCAGCCAAGACGGGAACGGAGAGACCCAGTACTTC. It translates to CASSQDGNGETQYF.

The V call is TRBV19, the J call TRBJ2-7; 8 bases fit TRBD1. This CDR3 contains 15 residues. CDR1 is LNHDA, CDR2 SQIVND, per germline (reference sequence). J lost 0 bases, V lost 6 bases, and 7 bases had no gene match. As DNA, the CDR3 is TGTGCCAGTAGCTTCGGACAGGGTAACTCCTACGAGCAGTACTTC. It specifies CASSFGQGNSYEQYF.

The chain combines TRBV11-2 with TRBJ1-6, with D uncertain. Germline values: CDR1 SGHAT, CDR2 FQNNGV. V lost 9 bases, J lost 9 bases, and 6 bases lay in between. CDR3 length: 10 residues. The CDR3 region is CASGSSPLHF. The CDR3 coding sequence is TGTGCCAGTGGGAGTTCACCCCTCCACTTT.

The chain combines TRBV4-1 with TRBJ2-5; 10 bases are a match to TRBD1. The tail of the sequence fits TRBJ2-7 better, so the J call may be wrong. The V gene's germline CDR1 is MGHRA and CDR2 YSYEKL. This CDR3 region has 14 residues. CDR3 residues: CASSPGDRGYEQYF. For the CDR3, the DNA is TGCGCCAGCAGCCCGGGGGACAGGGGCTACGAGCAGTACTTC.

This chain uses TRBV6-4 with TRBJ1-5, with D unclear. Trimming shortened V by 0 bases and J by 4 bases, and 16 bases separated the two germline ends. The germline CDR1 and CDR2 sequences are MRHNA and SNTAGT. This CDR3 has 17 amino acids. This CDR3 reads CASSDSGGSELNQPQHF. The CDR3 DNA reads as TGTGCCAGCAGTGACTCTGGCGGATCAGAGTTGAATCAGCCCCAGCATTTT.